The entry below describes one T cell receptor beta chain. Its antigen is unknown. The V segment lost 5 bases and the J segment 7 bases; nucleotides outside the gene matches: 5. This CDR3 has 13 residues. Germline V CDR1 and CDR2: SGHDT, YYEEEE. This sample is drawn from a study of T cells in localized non-small cell lung cancer. Regarding the study as a whole: Adjacent uninvolved lung tissue had the highest T cell clonality, exceeding tumor. A median around 57 of the top 100 tumor clones appeared in adjacent lung.

Clones were read by immunoSEQ multiplex PCR, and TCRdb kept only the in-frame ones, dropping some. Of approximately 46,000 clones in the sample, around 86% were seen once. This rearrangement joins TRBV5-6 to TRBJ2-4; 8 nucleotides align to TRBD1. The sequencing used peripheral blood mononuclear cells, collected before any cancer treatment. The TCR was taken from a man aged 35-75 years with stage III lung adenocarcinoma. In DNA, the CDR3 is TGTGCCAGCAGACGGACAGGGATCAACATTCAGTACTTC. Translation gives CASRRTGINIQYF.